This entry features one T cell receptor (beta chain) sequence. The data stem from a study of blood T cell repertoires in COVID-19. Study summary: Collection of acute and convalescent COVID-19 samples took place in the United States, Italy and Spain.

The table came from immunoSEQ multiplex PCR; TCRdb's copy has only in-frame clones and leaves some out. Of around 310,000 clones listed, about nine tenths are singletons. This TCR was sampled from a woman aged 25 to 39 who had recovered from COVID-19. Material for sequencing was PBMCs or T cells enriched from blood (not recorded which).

The CDR3 reads CASSYKPQSTDTQYF. DNA for the CDR3: TGTGCCAGCAGTTACAAGCCCCAAAGCACAGATACGCAGTATTTT. The chain is built from TRBV6-5 and TRBJ2-3; D unresolved. The CDR3 extends over 15 amino acids. The V end lost 2 bases, the J end lost 0 bases, and 9 bases lay between the germline ends. Per the germline V gene, CDR1 is MNHEY and CDR2 is SVGAGI.